This entry lists 20 T cell receptor beta chains sequenced from one sample in a study of T cells in Graves' hyperthyroidism and ophthalmopathy (dated 2019 in TCRdb). Libraries were made using multiplex PCR. For sequencing, an Illumina HiSeq 2000 was employed. Amplification of TCR beta CDR3 regions was carried out from RNA transcripts. A first-round RT-PCR of the TCR CDR3 used the HTBI primer set with the Qiagen OneStep RT-PCR kit. TCRdb trimmed public reads at Q25 via fastp, called clones via MiXCR and kept in-frame beta chains. CDR3 protein duplicates are merged, each entry listing the most common genes and DNA. The sample includes around 250,000 distinct CDR3 sequences, with approximately 15% observed a single time. 13% of the sample comes from the top ten. Source material: blood. Receptors originate from a woman aged 40 to 50 with Graves' hyperthyroidism that later progressed to Graves' ophthalmopathy.

This clonotype was detected many times. V gene TRBV3-1 combines with J gene TRBJ2-1, with 7 bases identical to TRBD2. V was pared by 0 bases and J by 8 bases, with 4 bases of the junction left unmatched. CDR3 length equals 14 residues. CDR1 is LGHDT and CDR2 is YNNKEL in the germline V gene (reference sequence). DNA of the CDR3: TGTGCCAGCAGCCAAGAGCCGGCGGGAGATGAGCAGTTCTTC. This encodes CASSQEPAGDEQFF.

This clonotype has ten or more counts. V gene TRBV6-5 combines with J gene TRBJ2-1, with TRBD2 as a possible D gene (6 bases). Trimming removed 2 bases at V and 2 bases at J, with 10 bases between. In germline, CDR1 is MNHEY, CDR2 SVGAGI. The CDR3 consists of 15 residues. CDR3 sequence reads: CASSYTGGTYNEQFF. The CDR3, as DNA: TGTGCCAGCAGTTACACTGGCGGGACCTACAATGAGCAGTTCTTC.

Ten or more counts support this clonotype. V is TRBV19 and J is TRBJ2-1, with a weak D call TRBD1 (6 bases). The germline V and J ends were trimmed by 1 base and 2 bases, with 12 bases remaining between them. Germline loops: CDR1 LNHDA, CDR2 SQIVND (reference sequence). CDR3 length: 16 residues. Written as DNA, the CDR3 is TGTGCCAGTAGTATAGTTGGGACACCTACCTACAATGAGCAGTTCTTC. It translates to CASSIVGTPTYNEQFF.

There are many counts of this clonotype. This sequence joins TRBV10-3 and TRBJ2-1, with 15 nucleotides matching TRBD2. This CDR3 is 17 amino acids long. With 6 bases clipped from V and 0 bases from J, the junction kept 3 bases outside the gene matches. Looked up from germline, CDR1 is ENHRY and CDR2 is SYGVKD. The CDR3, as DNA: TGTGCCATCAGCGGGACTAGCGGGGGGAGCTCCTACAATGAGCAGTTCTTC. It encodes CAISGTSGGSSYNEQFF.

In this sample, this clonotype turned up many times. This chain links TRBV9 with TRBJ2-1; weak D call: TRBD1 (5 bases). Trimming removed 7 bases at V and 5 bases at J, with 25 bases between. Germline V gives CDR1 SGDLS, CDR2 YYNGEE. CDR3 length: 17 residues. CDR3 sequence reads: CASAPLPQVAQNNEQFF. CDR3 coding DNA: TGTGCCAGCGCGCCGCTACCACAGGTGGCGCAAAACAATGAGCAGTTCTTC. The complete variable domain, with remaining parts taken from reference TRBV9 and TRBJ2-1, reads DSGVTQTPKHLITATGQRVTLRCSPRSGDLSVYWYQQSLDQGLQFLIQYYNGEERAKGNILERFSAQQFPDLHSELNLSSLELGDSALYFCASAPLPQVAQNNEQFFGPGTRLTVL.

This clonotype has ten or more counts. The chain links TRBV18 to TRBJ2-7, with D unclear. Germline CDR1 is KGHSH and CDR2 is LQKENI. This CDR3 has 14 amino acids. V lost 4 bases and J 0 bases, leaving 10 bases between the germline ends. This chain's CDR3 is CASSLPGSSYEQYF. The CDR3 bases are TGTGCCAGCTCACTTCCCGGCAGCTCCTACGAGCAGTACTTC.

The chain couples TRBV27 to TRBJ2-1, with TRBD2 matching 8 bases. CDR1 is MNHEY, CDR2 SMNVEV, per germline (reference sequence). This CDR3 has 15 residues. Trimming took 3 bases from V and 6 from J; bases not matched to a gene: 7. The CDR3 DNA follows: TGTGCCAGCAGTTTGATGAGCGGGGGACTCAATGAGCAGTTCTTC. It is translated as CASSLMSGGLNEQFF.

This clonotype was seen more than once but under ten times. This rearrangement joins TRBV4-1 to TRBJ2-7; D remains ambiguous. CDR1 MGHRA and CDR2 YSYEKL come from the germline V gene. With 0 bases removed from V and 2 bases from J, the gap between germline ends came to 8 bases. This CDR3 region has 14 residues. DNA of the CDR3: TGCGCCAGCAGCCAAGAAGCTAGTACCTACGAGCAGTACTTC. As protein: CASSQEASTYEQYF.

The chain employs TRBV10-3 and TRBJ2-1; 9 bases line up with TRBD2. Germline values: CDR1 ENHRY, CDR2 SYGVKD. The V segment lost 3 bases and the J segment 0 bases; nucleotides outside the gene matches: 3. This CDR3 spans 16 amino acids. The CDR3 loop reads CAISDHSGSSYNEQFF. DNA of the CDR3: TGTGCCATCAGTGATCATAGCGGGAGCTCCTACAATGAGCAGTTCTTC.

This clonotype has a count of ten or more. CDR3: CASSVGQMSEQFF. The CDR3 DNA sequence: TGTGCCAGCAGTGTGGGGCAGATGTCTGAGCAGTTCTTC. This chain uses TRBV25-1 with TRBJ2-1; a weak D match, TRBD1 (5 bases). The V end lost 4 bases, the J end lost 9 bases, and 13 bases lay between the germline ends. CDR1 is MGHDK, CDR2 SYGVNS, per germline. The CDR3 consists of 13 residues.

In this sample, this clonotype turned up a few times. Possible read error: a much larger clone is one base away. This rearrangement joins TRBV11-1 to TRBJ2-5, with D perhaps matching TRBD1 (6 bases). The CDR3 contains 16 residues. Per germline, CDR1 SGHAT and CDR2 FQDESV (reference sequence). The CDR3 nucleotides read TGTGCCAGCAGCCCTCTTACCGGACAGACCCAAGAGGCCCAGTACTTC. This gives the protein CASSPLTGQTQEAQYF.

This clonotype has at least ten counts. This chain uses TRBV6-1 with TRBJ1-4; D is undetermined. The germline CDR1 and CDR2 sequences are MNHNS and SASEGT. V shed 5 bases and J shed 8 bases, with 18 bases lying between them. The CDR3 has 15 amino acids. The DNA for the CDR3 is TGTGCCAGCAGTCCCCGACCTAAGTTCGTGGAAAAACTGTTTTTT. It codes for CASSPRPKFVEKLFF.

This chain connects TRBV5-1 to TRBJ1-3, with D possibly being TRBD1 (5 bases). The CDR3 extends over 17 amino acids. V gave up 0 bases and J gave up 0 bases, with 13 bases separating them. Germline values: CDR1 SGHRS, CDR2 YFSETQ. CDR3 DNA sequence: TGCGCCAGCAGCTTGGTCCCGACAGTCAACTCTGGAAACACCATATATTTT. Translated, it gives CASSLVPTVNSGNTIYF.

This clonotype was picked up many times. The rearrangement joins TRBV28 to TRBJ1-1; D is perhaps TRBD1 (6 bases). There are 18 residues in the CDR3. CDR1 MDHEN and CDR2 SYDVKM come from the germline V gene. V dropped 6 bases and J dropped 6 bases, with 29 bases sitting between them. CDR3 nucleotides: TGTGCCAGCAGCCATACCATTTACGGGACACCAAATCGCGCTGAAGCTTTCTTT. Its translation is CASSHTIYGTPNRAEAFF.

There are many counts of this clonotype. The chain employs TRBV18 and TRBJ1-4; D uncertain. Germline values: CDR1 KGHSH, CDR2 LQKENI. This CDR3 region has 13 residues. Trimming removed 2 bases from V and 4 bases from J, with 5 bases in between. DNA for the CDR3: TGTGCCAGCTCACCAGCCATTAATGAAAAACTGTTTTTT. Residues: CASSPAINEKLFF.

The gene calls are TRBV18 and TRBJ1-4; perhaps TRBD1 as D (6 bases). Germline CDR1 is KGHSH and CDR2 is LQKENI. The CDR3 length is 16 residues. V shed 4 bases and J shed 0 bases, with 12 bases lying between them. DNA for the CDR3: TGTGCCAGCTCACAATCCCCAGGGGCAACTAATGAAAAACTGTTTTTT. It is translated as CASSQSPGATNEKLFF. Combining the CDR3 with reference TRBV18 and TRBJ1-4 gives the whole variable domain NAGVMQNPRHLVRRRGQEARLRCSPMKGHSHVYWYRQLPEEGLKFMVYLQKENIIDESGMPKERFSAEFPKEGPSILRIQQVVRGDSAAYFCASSQSPGATNEKLFFGSGTQLSVL.

This clonotype was picked up many times. The chain uses TRBV6-1 and TRBJ1-1, with 7 positions matching TRBD1. Germline-derived CDR1 and CDR2 are MNHNS and SASEGT. Trimming removed 6 bases from V and 0 bases from J; junction bases left unmatched: 7. The CDR3 runs 15 residues. CDR3 residues: CASRKQTGMNTEAFF. The DNA of the CDR3 is TGTGCCAGCAGAAAACAGACAGGGATGAACACTGAAGCTTTCTTT.

The chain has TRBV18 and TRBJ2-6; TRBD1 might be the D (5 bases). This CDR3 has 18 residues. Germline lookup yields CDR1 KGHSH and CDR2 LQKENI. The V gene lost 3 bases and the J gene lost 1 base, with 16 bases spanning the gap. The chain's CDR3 is CASSPRQTPGSGANVLTF. CDR3 DNA: TGTGCCAGCTCACCTAGACAGACCCCAGGGTCTGGGGCCAACGTCCTGACTTTC.

In this sample, this clonotype turned up many times. The V and J genes are TRBV29-1 and TRBJ2-2, with TRBD2 matching over 10 bases. Per the germline V gene, CDR1 is SQVTM and CDR2 is ANQGSEA. There are 13 residues in the CDR3. The junction had 1 base not matched to a gene; V was cut back by 4 bases and J by 5 bases. The CDR3 nucleotides are TGCAGCGTTGGGACTAGCGGAACCGGGGAGCTGTTTTTT. This codes for CSVGTSGTGELFF.

This clonotype showed up many times. J is TRBJ1-5 and V is TRBV27; 7 bases match TRBD1. Losses at the gene ends were 3 bases for V and 1 base for J; bases not matched to a gene: 9. Germline CDR1 is MNHEY and CDR2 is SMNVEV (reference sequence). The CDR3 length is 17 residues. The DNA for the CDR3 is TGTGCCAGCAGTTTGGACAGGTTTGCCCTCAGCAATCAGCCCCAGCATTTT. As protein: CASSLDRFALSNQPQHF.